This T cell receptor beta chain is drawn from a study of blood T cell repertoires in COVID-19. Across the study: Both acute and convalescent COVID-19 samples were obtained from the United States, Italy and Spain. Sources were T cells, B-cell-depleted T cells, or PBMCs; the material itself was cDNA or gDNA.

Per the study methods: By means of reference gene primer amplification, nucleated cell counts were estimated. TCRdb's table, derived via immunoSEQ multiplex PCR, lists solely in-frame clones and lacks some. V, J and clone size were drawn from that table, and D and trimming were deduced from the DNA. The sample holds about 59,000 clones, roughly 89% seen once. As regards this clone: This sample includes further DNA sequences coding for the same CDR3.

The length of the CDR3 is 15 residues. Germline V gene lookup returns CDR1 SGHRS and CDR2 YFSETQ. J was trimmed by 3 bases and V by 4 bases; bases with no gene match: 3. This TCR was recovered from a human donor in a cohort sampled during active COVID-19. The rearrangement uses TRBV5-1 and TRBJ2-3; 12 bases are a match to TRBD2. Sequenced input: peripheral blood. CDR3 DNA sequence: TGCGCCAGCAGCCCGGGGACTAGCGGGACAGATACGCAGTATTTT. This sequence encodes CASSPGTSGTDTQYF.